The T cell receptor (beta chain) described here comes from a study of blood T cell repertoires in COVID-19. Sequencing was performed with immunoSEQ multiplex PCR; in TCRdb, only in-frame clones are kept and a portion is missing. The top ten hold under 3.5% of the sample, which has approximately 100,000 clones, about 86% seen once. Ages ranged from roughly 18 to 100 years, with residence in about 24 US areas. Participants were placed into cohorts based on the clinical history they reported. In Cohort 3, a recovered donor had either two negative PCRs, clearance, or symptom resolution. V lost 3 bases and J 7 bases, leaving 12 bases between the germline ends. Per germline, CDR1 MDHEN and CDR2 SYDVKM. The CDR3 consists of 13 residues.

The specimen was PBMCs or T cells enriched from blood (not recorded which). The clonotype was recovered from a woman between 50 and 59 years old who had recovered from COVID-19. This sequence joins TRBV28 and TRBJ2-5; weak D call: TRBD1 (8 bases). The CDR3 region is CASSFTGGVTQYF. In DNA, the CDR3 is TGTGCCAGCAGTTTTACAGGGGGGGTGACCCAGTACTTC.